A single sample is the source of the 31 T cell receptor beta chains below, sequenced in a study of T cell responses to AZD1222 COVID-19 vaccine. Repertoires were generated with immunoSEQ multiplex PCR, while TCRdb's copy carries only in-frame clones and drops some. The sample includes some 170,000 clones, approximately 91% seen only once; the top ten take 1.5% to 2%. The sequences come from peripheral blood, collected on day 0 of AZD1222 vaccination. Receptor source: an adult in good health.

The chain employs TRBV9 and TRBJ2-1; D is perhaps TRBD1 or TRBD2 (5 bases each). Trimming took off 3 bases at V and 6 bases at J, with 25 bases between the two ends. Looked up from germline, CDR1 is SGDLS and CDR2 is YYNGEE. CDR3 size: 18 residues. This CDR3 is CASSDSVGGFGAPNEQFF. CDR3 bases: TGTGCCAGCAGCGACAGCGTAGGAGGATTTGGGGCCCCCAATGAGCAGTTCTTC.

The chain has TRBV28 and TRBJ1-2; tentatively, D is TRBD1 (6 bases). The CDR3 is 13 residues long. Trimming took 4 bases from V and 8 from J, leaving 14 bases between them. CDR1 and CDR2 (germline): MDHEN, SYDVKM. The CDR3 nucleotides are TGTGCCAGCAGTTGGGGCAGGGGCGCCGGCTACACCTTC. Encoded protein: CASSWGRGAGYTF.

Here the CDR3 DNA reads TGTGCCAGCAGTTCACAGGGGACCGGGGAGCTGTTTTTT. Protein sequence: CASSSQGTGELFF. This sequence joins TRBV2 and TRBJ2-2; 7 bases are shared with TRBD1. CDR1 SNHLY and CDR2 FYNNEI come from the germline V gene. This CDR3 comprises 13 residues. The trim removed 5 bases at V and 5 bases at J, leaving 2 bases unmatched.

The V and J genes are TRBV6-2 or TRBV6-3 and TRBJ2-1; TRBD1 agrees at 9 bases. Per the germline V gene, CDR1 is MNHEY and CDR2 is SVGEGT. The J segment lost 3 bases and the V segment lost 0 bases, leaving 6 bases of the junction unmatched. The CDR3 totals 17 residues. The CDR3 region is CASSYSGTGTDYNEQFF. The CDR3, as DNA: TGTGCCAGCAGTTACTCCGGGACAGGGACCGACTACAATGAGCAGTTCTTC.

The chain couples TRBV5-1 to TRBJ2-1, with 9 bases lining up with TRBD2. The CDR3 is made up of 14 amino acids. V gave up 5 bases and J gave up 1 base; unmatched junction bases: 1. Germline V lookup: CDR1 SGHRS, CDR2 YFSETQ. CDR3 bases: TGCGCCAGCAGTCTAGCGGGATCCTACAATGAGCAGTTCTTC. It encodes CASSLAGSYNEQFF.

This clone was observed once. The chain is built from TRBV2 and TRBJ2-7, with 9 bases lining up with TRBD2. Unmatched junction bases numbered 13, after V lost 0 bases and J lost 4 bases. CDR3 length: 18 residues. Germline V gives CDR1 SNHLY, CDR2 FYNNEI. Written as DNA, the CDR3 is TGTGCCAGCAGTGAAGCGCCCCGAGGCGGGAGGGCCGTTTACGAGCAGTACTTC. This sequence encodes CASSEAPRGGRAVYEQYF.

This chain uses TRBV4-2 with TRBJ2-7; no definite D call. CDR3 length equals 12 residues. Germline V CDR1 and CDR2: LGHNA, YNFKEQ. With 1 base removed from V and 10 bases from J, the gap between germline ends came to 11 bases. The CDR3 region is CASSQGSGRQYF. The CDR3 coding sequence is TGTGCCAGCAGCCAAGGATCCGGGCGACAGTACTTC.

The V call is TRBV28, the J call TRBJ1-2, with 8 positions matching TRBD1. V was clipped by 6 bases and J by 4 bases; unmatched bases: 10. This CDR3 is built from 15 residues. Germline loops: CDR1 MDHEN, CDR2 SYDVKM. CDR3 in amino acids: CASSQITGGTYGYTF. As DNA, the CDR3 is TGTGCCAGCAGCCAAATAACAGGGGGTACCTATGGCTACACCTTC.

CDR3 loop: CASSEGSGTGELFF. For the CDR3, the DNA is TGTGCCAGCAGCGAGGGCTCGGGGACCGGGGAGCTGTTTTTT. The V gene is TRBV9, the J gene TRBJ2-2; D is perhaps TRBD2 (5 bases). Trimming took 3 bases from V and 5 from J, leaving 11 bases between them. Germline CDR1 is SGDLS and CDR2 is YYNGEE. CDR3 length: 14 amino acids.

The gene calls are TRBV2 and TRBJ2-2; D tentatively fits TRBD1 or TRBD2 (6 bases each). Germline CDR1 is SNHLY and CDR2 is FYNNEI. This CDR3 spans 16 amino acids. The ends were cut back, 8 bases at V and 0 bases at J, with 16 bases in the middle. The chain's CDR3 is CASRDYGGANTGELFF. The CDR3 DNA reads as TGTGCCAGCCGAGACTACGGGGGCGCGAACACCGGGGAGCTGTTTTTT. The entire variable domain, with the rest obtained from reference TRBV2 and TRBJ2-2, is as follows: EPEVTQTPSHQVTQMGQEVILRCVPISNHLYFYWYRQILGQKVEFLVSFYNNEISEKSEIFDDQFSVERPDGSNFTLKIRSTKLEDSAMYFCASRDYGGANTGELFFGEGSRLTVL.

The chain links TRBV5-1 to TRBJ1-1, with 7 bases fitting TRBD1. The CDR3 runs 14 residues. CDR1 and CDR2 (germline): SGHRS, YFSETQ. The ends lost 4 bases at V and 4 bases at J; junction bases unmatched: 7. CDR3 loop: CASSNRTGGTEAFF. CDR3 nucleotides: TGCGCCAGCAGCAACCGGACAGGTGGCACTGAAGCTTTCTTT.

The rearrangement links TRBV11-3 to TRBJ2-7, with D possibly matching TRBD1 (6 bases). Germline values: CDR1 SGHNT, CDR2 YENEEA. The CDR3 covers 15 residues. Trimming removed 0 bases from V and 0 bases from J, with 9 bases in between. The CDR3 DNA reads as TGTGCCAGCAGCTTAGAGGGGGCTAGCTCCTACGAGCAGTACTTC. This codes for CASSLEGASSYEQYF.

The chain links TRBV7-9 to TRBJ1-5, with D perhaps TRBD1 (5 bases). Germline V lookup: CDR1 SEHNR, CDR2 FQNEAQ (reference sequence). V was clipped by 5 bases and J by 11 bases, with 16 bases between them. The CDR3 has 13 residues. The CDR3, as DNA: TGTGCCAGCAGCCAAGAGGGGTCGGTGGCCCAGCATTTT. Translation gives CASSQEGSVAQHF.

V gene TRBV6-5 combines with J gene TRBJ2-5; 7 bases line up with TRBD1. CDR3 size: 15 residues. Germline lookup yields CDR1 MNHEY and CDR2 SVGAGI. Trimming cost V 2 bases and J 5 bases; bases outside gene matches: 8. Here the CDR3 DNA reads TGTGCCAGCAGTTACGGGGCGACAGGGAAGGAGACCCAGTACTTC. Its protein is CASSYGATGKETQYF.

The chain combines TRBV15 with TRBJ2-3, with 8 nucleotides matching TRBD1. V was pared by 5 bases and J by 14 bases, with 12 bases of the junction left unmatched. The CDR3 has 13 residues. The V gene's germline CDR1 is LNHNV and CDR2 YYDKDF (reference sequence). CDR3 residues: CATSPRDRTYPYF. The CDR3 region has the DNA TGTGCCACCAGCCCTAGGGACAGGACCTATCCGTATTTT.

The rearrangement joins TRBV4-3 to TRBJ1-2, with D tentatively TRBD1 (5 bases). The CDR3 length is 15 residues. Trimming removed 2 bases at V and 3 bases at J, with 13 bases between. Germline CDR1 reads LGHNA; CDR2 reads YSLEER. The CDR3 DNA is TGCGCCAGCAGCCAAAACCATGGGACTGACTATGGCTACACCTTC. Encoded protein: CASSQNHGTDYGYTF.

This clone has just one count. The chain recombines TRBV5-5 with TRBJ2-1; TRBD2 aligns across 16 bases. CDR3 length: 18 residues. After removal of 4 bases from V and 3 bases from J, the junction contained 7 bases not matched to a gene. Germline values: CDR1 SGHKS, CDR2 YYEKEE (reference sequence). CDR3 protein: CASSPGTSGGAGYNEQFF. The CDR3 bases are TGTGCCAGCAGCCCTGGGACTAGCGGGGGGGCGGGCTACAATGAGCAGTTCTTC.

In this sample, this clone turned up a few times. In DNA form, the CDR3 reads TGTGCCAGCTCAAAGTCCTACGAGCAGTACTTC. As protein: CASSKSYEQYF. The chain carries TRBV12-3 or TRBV12-4 and TRBJ2-7; no clear D gene. The CDR3 covers 11 residues. Trimming stripped 8 bases from V and 1 base from J, with 6 bases between.

Here the CDR3 DNA reads TGTGCCAGCAACCAGGTGGACAGAAAAGAAGCTTTCTTT. This translates into CASNQVDRKEAFF. The rearrangement links TRBV28 to TRBJ1-1; weak D call: TRBD1 (6 bases). Germline V gene lookup returns CDR1 MDHEN and CDR2 SYDVKM. Trimming left V 7 bases short and J 8 bases short, with 17 bases between. The CDR3 runs 13 residues.

The rearrangement uses TRBV2 and TRBJ1-5; 7 bases agree with TRBD1. The CDR3 extends over 15 amino acids. The germline V gene has CDR1 SNHLY and CDR2 FYNNEI. With 7 bases clipped from V and 4 bases from J, the junction kept 10 bases outside the gene matches. The CDR3 region is CASNWDSQRNQPQHF. The CDR3 nucleotides read TGTGCCAGCAACTGGGACAGTCAGAGAAATCAGCCCCAGCATTTT.

The CDR3 nucleotides read TGTGCCATCAGTGAGACACCCGGGACAAACTATGGCTACACCTTC. Its translation is CAISETPGTNYGYTF. The chain couples TRBV10-3 to TRBJ1-2; the D gene is possibly TRBD1 (6 bases). CDR1 is ENHRY and CDR2 is SYGVKD in the germline V gene. The CDR3 loop spans 15 amino acids. V lost 2 bases and J lost 2, with 12 bases in between.

This sequence joins TRBV6-1 and TRBJ2-7; D might be TRBD1 or TRBD2, each matching 5 bases. The CDR3 covers 14 residues. Trimming left V 0 bases short and J 6 bases short, with 12 bases between. In germline, CDR1 is MNHNS, CDR2 SASEGT. The CDR3 region is CASSEAEGRSEQYV. The CDR3 DNA reads as TGTGCCAGCAGTGAAGCCGAGGGACGTAGCGAGCAGTACGTC.

This chain uses TRBV5-4 with TRBJ1-2, with D possibly being TRBD1 (5 bases). The CDR3 is 13 residues long. Trimming removed 0 bases at V and 7 bases at J, with 10 bases between. Looked up from germline, CDR1 is SGHNT and CDR2 is YYREEE (reference sequence). CDR3 sequence: CASSLEQGGGYTF. As DNA, the CDR3 is TGTGCCAGCAGCTTGGAGCAGGGTGGTGGCTACACCTTC. The full variable domain, in which reference TRBV5-4 and TRBJ1-2 provide the parts outside the CDR3, is ETGVTQSPTHLIKTRGQQVTLRCSSQSGHNTVSWYQQALGQGPQFIFQYYREEENGRGNFPPRFSGLQFPNYSSELNVNALELDDSALYLCASSLEQGGGYTFGSGTRLTVV.

This chain links TRBV9 with TRBJ1-1; 8 nucleotides match TRBD1. J was trimmed by 8 bases and V by 0 bases; bases with no gene match: 9. The CDR3 length is 15 residues. Germline CDR1 is SGDLS and CDR2 is YYNGEE. In DNA, the CDR3 is TGTGCCAGCAGCGTAGGGACAGGGAGGGAACGCGAAGCTTTCTTT. Amino acids: CASSVGTGREREAFF. The whole variable domain, remainder taken from reference TRBV9 and TRBJ1-1, is DSGVTQTPKHLITATGQRVTLRCSPRSGDLSVYWYQQSLDQGLQFLIQYYNGEERAKGNILERFSAQQFPDLHSELNLSSLELGDSALYFCASSVGTGREREAFFGQGTRLTVV.

The chain couples TRBV19 to TRBJ1-1; D unclear. This CDR3 has 18 residues. Trimming removed 0 bases at V and 0 bases at J, with 17 bases between. The germline CDR1 and CDR2 sequences are LNHDA and SQIVND (reference sequence). CDR3 in DNA: TGTGCCAGTAGTATAGATATGTCCGGGTTGAGGCTGAACACTGAAGCTTTCTTT. It yields the protein CASSIDMSGLRLNTEAFF.

The chain joins TRBV6-5 to TRBJ1-5; D is unclear. Per the germline V gene, CDR1 is MNHEY and CDR2 is SVGAGI. The CDR3 runs 12 residues. V lost 5 bases and J 9 bases, leaving 11 bases between the germline ends. CDR3 in amino acids: CASSTGGRPQHF. CDR3 nucleotides: TGTGCCAGCAGTACTGGTGGGCGGCCCCAGCATTTT.

The chain employs TRBV5-4 and TRBJ2-7; no clear D. V shed 5 bases and J shed 7 bases, with 16 bases lying between them. CDR3 size: 13 residues. Germline CDR1 is SGHNT and CDR2 is YYREEE (reference sequence). This CDR3 reads CASSSRKREEQYF. The CDR3 coding sequence is TGTGCCAGCAGTTCAAGGAAGCGCGAGGAGCAGTACTTC.

The chain has TRBV6-5 and TRBJ1-2, with a weak D call TRBD1 (6 bases). Trimming pared 1 base from V and 7 bases from J, leaving 13 bases between. This CDR3 has 14 amino acids. Germline values: CDR1 MNHEY, CDR2 SVGAGI. The CDR3 coding sequence is TGTGCCAGCAGTTACTTCCCGGGGGCGTTTGGCTACACCTTC. Encoded protein: CASSYFPGAFGYTF.

The chain uses TRBV19 and TRBJ1-2; D possibly corresponds to TRBD1 (6 bases). Germline V gives CDR1 LNHDA, CDR2 SQIVND (reference sequence). CDR3 length equals 16 residues. With 3 bases removed from V and 3 bases from J, the gap between germline ends came to 17 bases. The CDR3 nucleotides are TGTGCCAGTAGTATTCGAGGTCGGGCAGGGGACTATGGCTACACCTTC. Translation: CASSIRGRAGDYGYTF.

To note about this clone: At one of its ends the junction is not consistent with the germline gene, which may arise from a read error. The rearrangement uses TRBV15 and TRBJ2-3; 7 bases fit TRBD2. CDR3 length equals 15 residues. Per germline, CDR1 LNHNV and CDR2 YYDKDF (reference sequence). The CDR3 sequence is CVTSRTAGATDTQYF. Here the CDR3 DNA reads TGTGTCACCAGCAGAACTGCGGGAGCGACAGATACGCAGTATTTT.

A note on this clone: Other DNA sequences of this sample code for an identical CDR3. V is TRBV5-4 and J is TRBJ1-3, with D uncertain. There are 16 residues in the CDR3. The V end lost 0 bases, the J end lost 0 bases, and 10 bases lay between the germline ends. Germline lookup yields CDR1 SGHNT and CDR2 YYREEE (reference sequence). This CDR3 reads CASSLGRSDSGNTIYF. DNA of the CDR3: TGTGCCAGCAGCTTGGGACGCTCTGACTCTGGAAACACCATATATTTT.